This TCR beta chain emerged from a study of blood T cells in healthy people across ages. A J-beta primer mix and a sample-barcoded 5' primer were used in a second PCR of about 7 to 12 cycles. TCRdb re-called the 5' RACE reads with MiXCR, one entry per CDR3 protein. The sample yields 2 million or so distinct CDR3 sequences, around half seen once. The CDR3 spans 11 residues. V lost 6 bases, J lost 8 bases, and 13 bases lay in between. CDR1 and CDR2 (germline): SQVTM, ANQGSEA. The sequenced sample was blood. This chain uses TRBV29-1 with TRBJ1-2, with D unresolved. The receptor comes from a woman aged 40 to 50 in good health. The chain's CDR3 is CSVLAGRGYTF. CDR3 bases: TGCAGCGTCCTCGCCGGCCGGGGCTACACCTTC.